This T cell receptor beta chain was documented in a study of blood T cell repertoires in COVID-19. The V end lost 5 bases, the J end lost 0 bases, and 11 bases lay between the germline ends. The CDR3 consists of 15 residues. Germline V gene data show CDR1 as MGHRA and CDR2 as YSYEKL. Assay: immunoSEQ multiplex PCR; the TCRdb copy retains only in-frame clones and omits some. The top ten hold roughly 2.8% of the sample, which has 250,000 to 300,000 clones, roughly 90% seen once. V gene TRBV4-1 combines with J gene TRBJ2-1; D is unclear. The sequence derives from a woman aged 50 to 65 who had been exposed to COVID-19. Sequenced material: PBMCs or T cells enriched from blood (not recorded which). The CDR3 coding sequence is TGCGCCAGCAGCGGCATTGGAGTCTCCTACAATGAGCAGTTCTTC. Translating gives CASSGIGVSYNEQFF.